These 18 T cell receptor beta chains share one sample of origin, sequenced in a study of Graves' ophthalmopathy and Graves' hyperthyroidism. TCR beta CDR3 regions were amplified from RNA transcripts. A first-round RT-PCR used HTBI primers, followed by a second-round multiplex PCR. TCRdb re-called the multiplex PCR reads with MiXCR, one entry per CDR3 protein. This sample carries approximately 210,000 distinct CDR3 sequences, roughly 29% of them seen once, and the ten largest clones take about 9.3%. The material sequenced was peripheral blood. The source of these receptors is a man aged 45-65 years with Graves' ophthalmopathy.

This clonotype was detected ten times or more. Given a much more abundant clone one base away, this may be a read error. V usage is TRBV25-1 and J usage is TRBJ1-1; D is perhaps TRBD1 (5 bases). There are 14 residues in the CDR3. The germline V gene has CDR1 MGHDK and CDR2 SYGVNS. The CDR3 region is CASNELGTNTEAFF. CDR3 sequence (DNA): TGTGCCAGCAATGAATTAGGGACCAACACTGAAGCTTTCTTT.

This clonotype was observed a handful of times. The rearrangement joins TRBV27 to TRBJ2-3; 8 bases map to TRBD2. Germline CDR1 MNHEY, CDR2 SMNVEV (reference sequence). Trimming cost V 1 base and J 0 bases; bases outside gene matches: 6. The CDR3 consists of 17 residues. CDR3 in DNA: TGTGCCAGCAGTTTATGGCCCCCTAGCGGGAGCACAGATACGCAGTATTTT. It codes for CASSLWPPSGSTDTQYF.

V gene TRBV20-1 combines with J gene TRBJ2-7; 7 positions match TRBD1. The CDR3 contains 16 residues. From germline, CDR1 is DFQATT and CDR2 SNEGSKA (reference sequence). With V trimmed by 1 base and J by 4 bases, 13 bases remained unmatched. DNA for the CDR3: TGCAGTGCTAGAGTAAGTTTGGAGTACAGGGGATACGAGCAGTACTTC. Protein sequence: CSARVSLEYRGYEQYF.

This clonotype was counted many times. The chain has TRBV25-1 and TRBJ1-2; 7 bases are a match to TRBD1. Germline-derived CDR1 and CDR2 are MGHDK and SYGVNS. This CDR3 has 12 amino acids. The V gene end was trimmed by 5 bases and the J gene end by 8 bases; junction bases not matched to a gene: 5. DNA for the CDR3: TGTGCCAGCAGTAGTCCGGGACAGGGCTACACCTTC. This encodes CASSSPGQGYTF.

Ten or more counts support this clonotype. The chain employs TRBV4-3 and TRBJ2-7, with a possible D match to TRBD2 (5 bases). Trimming took off 1 base at V and 7 bases at J, with 11 bases between the two ends. The CDR3 is 13 amino acids. Germline V lookup: CDR1 LGHNA, CDR2 YSLEER. This CDR3 reads CASSQGRGFEQYF. The DNA for the CDR3 is TGCGCCAGCAGCCAAGGACGAGGGTTTGAGCAGTACTTC.

At least ten counts were recorded for this clonotype. This chain joins TRBV12-3 or TRBV12-4 and TRBJ2-5; 10 nucleotides align to TRBD1. The CDR3 has 13 residues. V was clipped by 6 bases and J by 5 bases; unmatched bases: 3. The CDR3 region is CASSPGQGETQYF. The CDR3 DNA reads as TGTGCCAGCAGCCCGGGACAGGGGGAGACCCAGTACTTC.

The V gene is TRBV6-1, the J gene TRBJ1-2; D is possibly TRBD1 (5 bases). This CDR3 is 14 amino acids long. The V gene's germline CDR1 is MNHNS and CDR2 SASEGT. V was shortened by 8 bases and J by 1 base, with 14 bases between the two germline ends. This CDR3 reads CASPGGAFNYGYTF. The CDR3 region has the DNA TGTGCCAGCCCAGGAGGGGCATTTAACTATGGCTACACCTTC.

This clonotype was counted at least ten times. The V gene is TRBV28, the J gene TRBJ2-5, with D uncertain. CDR3 length: 15 amino acids. Per germline, CDR1 MDHEN and CDR2 SYDVKM. V lost 5 bases to trimming and J lost 6 bases, with 19 bases between them. The CDR3 bases are TGTGCCAGCAGTCCACCCGACACTCTCAGGCAGACCCAGTACTTC. Translation: CASSPPDTLRQTQYF.

This sequence joins TRBV28 and TRBJ2-5; perhaps D is TRBD1 or TRBD2 (6 bases each). Trimming removed 7 bases at V and 6 bases at J, with 18 bases between. The CDR3 loop spans 14 amino acids. Germline CDR1 MDHEN, CDR2 SYDVKM. This CDR3 is CASTTPTGRKTQYF. The CDR3, as DNA: TGTGCCAGCACCACCCCTACAGGGAGGAAGACCCAGTACTTC. Full variable domain (missing parts from reference TRBV28 and TRBJ2-5): DVKVTQSSRYLVKRTGEKVFLECVQDMDHENMFWYRQDPGLGLRLIYFSYDVKMKEKGDIPEGYSVSREKKERFSLILESASTNQTSMYLCASTTPTGRKTQYFGPGTRLLVL.

This clonotype has a count of ten or more. The chain combines TRBV2 with TRBJ2-7; D ambiguous. The V gene's germline CDR1 is SNHLY and CDR2 FYNNEI. V lost 3 bases and J 0 bases, leaving 9 bases between the germline ends. The CDR3 length is 14 residues. This CDR3 is CASSDFTSSYEQYF. The CDR3 DNA sequence: TGTGCCAGCAGTGATTTTACGAGCTCCTACGAGCAGTACTTC.

This clonotype has ten or more counts. V and J are TRBV20-1 and TRBJ2-4; 7 bases fit TRBD2. V lost 7 bases and J lost 2; bases outside the gene matches: 11. The CDR3 is 15 residues long. The germline V gene encodes CDR1 DFQATT and CDR2 SNEGSKA (reference sequence). This chain's CDR3 is CSVTKREVSKNIQYF. The CDR3 DNA reads as TGCAGTGTTACGAAGCGGGAAGTTTCCAAAAACATTCAGTACTTC.

This clonotype came up many times. The V and J genes are TRBV5-1 and TRBJ2-7; TRBD2 might be the D (6 bases). CDR1 is SGHRS, CDR2 YFSETQ, per germline. The V end lost 4 bases, the J end lost 5 bases, and 19 bases lay between the germline ends. The CDR3 extends over 15 amino acids. This chain's CDR3 is CASSLAGRTIDEQYF. CDR3 nucleotide sequence: TGCGCCAGCAGCCTTGCTGGGAGGACCATCGACGAGCAGTACTTC.

This clonotype has a count of ten or more. This chain connects TRBV19 to TRBJ1-5; 10 bases map to TRBD1. Trimming at V came to 5 bases and at J to 6 bases, leaving 7 bases not matched to a gene. The germline CDR1 and CDR2 sequences are LNHDA and SQIVND (reference sequence). CDR3 length equals 15 residues. The CDR3 DNA follows: TGTGCCAGTAGTCCCGGGACAGGGGCCTTTCAGCCCCAGCATTTT. It codes for CASSPGTGAFQPQHF.

CDR3 protein: CATSGQVDNYGYTF. DNA of the CDR3: TGTGCCACCTCTGGACAGGTCGATAACTATGGCTACACCTTC. This sequence joins TRBV28 and TRBJ1-2; TRBD1 aligns across 7 bases. The V segment lost 10 bases and the J segment 1 base; nucleotides outside the gene matches: 9. Germline V gives CDR1 MDHEN, CDR2 SYDVKM. The length of the CDR3 is 14 residues.

The J gene is TRBJ2-7, the V gene TRBV6-1, with 7 positions matching TRBD1. V shed 4 bases, J shed 0 bases, and the junction held 3 bases outside the gene matches. CDR1 and CDR2 from the germline V gene are MNHNS and SASEGT. This CDR3 comprises 14 residues. In DNA form, the CDR3 reads TGTGCCAGCAGTGTGGGACAGTCCTCCTACGAGCAGTACTTC. This codes for CASSVGQSSYEQYF.

This clonotype was seen many times. The V gene is TRBV6-1, the J gene TRBJ1-5; D is ambiguous. Germline CDR1 is MNHNS and CDR2 is SASEGT. V shed 5 bases and J shed 3 bases, with 5 bases lying between them. This CDR3 comprises 12 residues. CDR3 sequence: CASSNANQPQHF. DNA of the CDR3: TGTGCCAGCAGTAACGCCAATCAGCCCCAGCATTTT.

This clonotype was recorded at least ten times. The chain recombines TRBV28 with TRBJ2-7; D is unresolved. V shed 6 bases and J shed 6 bases, with 9 bases lying between them. The CDR3 covers 11 residues. Germline V gene lookup returns CDR1 MDHEN and CDR2 SYDVKM. The CDR3 region is CASSLGGEQYF. The DNA of the CDR3 is TGTGCCAGCAGCTTAGGTGGCGAGCAGTACTTC.

This clonotype was found many times. The chain carries TRBV20-1 and TRBJ2-2, with 8 bases lining up with TRBD2. CDR1 and CDR2 (germline): DFQATT, SNEGSKA (reference sequence). This CDR3 is 15 amino acids long. Trimming took 0 bases from V and 5 from J; bases not matched to a gene: 5. CDR3 protein: CSARDLASGTGELFF. In DNA, the CDR3 is TGCAGTGCTAGAGATCTTGCTAGCGGGACCGGGGAGCTGTTTTTT.